The sequence of this T cell receptor beta chain was determined in a study of Ad26.COV2.S vaccination and SARS-CoV-2 variants. As for the study in general: Ad26.COV2.S shots went into the muscle once or twice, 56 days apart.

Study-wide findings and caveats: It was found that vaccine and placebo recipients had similar non-spike TCR breadth.

Treatment defined: over 15 received Ad26.COV2.S at low or high dose, single or two shots; roughly 5 received placebo; per-sample allocation not given. After the first vaccine or placebo injection, samples were drawn on day 63. Donor was an adult aged 18-55 years in Boston. Ad26 vector vaccine expressed Wuhan-strain SARS-CoV-2 spike. Germline V CDR1 and CDR2: MDHEN, SYDVKM. V shed 4 bases, J shed 6 bases, and the junction held 5 bases outside the gene matches. There are 14 residues in the CDR3. On this clone itself: Its specificity is not known.

TCRdb's table, derived via immunoSEQ multiplex PCR, lists solely in-frame clones and lacks some. The data show 430,000 or so clones, roughly nine tenths seen once. The source is a person aged 18 to 65 who received the Ad26.COV2.S COVID-19 vaccine or a placebo. Sequenced here: peripheral blood, sampled in a trial of Ad26.COV2.S vaccine versus placebo. The rearrangement uses TRBV28 and TRBJ2-3; 9 bases match TRBD2. CDR3 protein: CASSSGTSPDTQYF. For the CDR3, the DNA is TGTGCCAGCAGTTCTGGGACTAGCCCGGATACGCAGTATTTT.